This paragraph covers one T cell receptor (beta chain) sequence. These data originate in a study of T cells after somatic rescue of genetic block. Sequenced by immunoSEQ multiplex PCR; TCRdb stores in-frame clones only, minus some. The data show fewer than 15,000 clones, roughly two thirds seen once. CDR1 SGDLS and CDR2 YYNGEE come from the germline V gene. Trimming at V came to 4 bases and at J to 9 bases, leaving 10 bases not matched to a gene. This CDR3 has 15 residues. The V gene is TRBV9, the J gene TRBJ2-2, with 9 positions matching TRBD1. This receptor was obtained from a boy between 10 and 17 years old. Material for sequencing was peripheral blood mononuclear cells (PBMCs). The CDR3 sequence: CASSPRGTGTRELFF. In nucleotides, the CDR3 is TGTGCCAGCAGCCCCCGTGGGACAGGGACTCGGGAGCTGTTTTTT.